These T cell receptor beta chains were read from a single sample in a study of blood T cell repertoires in COVID-19. Only in-frame clones appear in the TCRdb table, and some are missing; sequencing was by immunoSEQ multiplex PCR. The table records approximately 170,000 clones, about four fifths of them present only once. Sequencing was done on a sample of PBMCs or T cells enriched from blood (not recorded which). The receptors here all came from a woman in her twenties or thirties who had recovered from COVID-19. CDR3s include the opening cysteine and the closing phenylalanine or tryptophan. The D gene is left open where the match is weak. The size field is filled for only some rows; it gives once, few, many or a size class.

cdr3_aa: CASYVGALNTEAFF
cdr3_nt: TGTGCCAGCTACGTCGGAGCATTGAACACTGAAGCTTTCTTT
j_call: TRBJ1-1
v_call: TRBV18
clone_size: .
d_call: .

cdr3_aa: CSVGTSGSGGNIQYF
cdr3_nt: TGCAGCGTAGGGACTAGCGGGAGTGGAGGAAACATTCAGTACTTC
j_call: TRBJ2-4
v_call: TRBV29-1
clone_size: .
d_call: TRBD2

cdr3_aa: CASRGDANTGELFF
cdr3_nt: TGTGCTAGCAGAGGGGATGCGAACACCGGGGAGCTGTTTTTT
j_call: TRBJ2-2
v_call: TRBV7-7
clone_size: .
d_call: .

cdr3_aa: CASTLTGNTEAFF
cdr3_nt: TGTGCCAGCACTTTGACGGGGAACACTGAAGCTTTCTTT
j_call: TRBJ1-1
v_call: TRBV28
clone_size: .
d_call: .

cdr3_aa: CASSQDSTDLLAKNIQYF
cdr3_nt: TGCGCCAGCAGCCAAGATTCGACAGACCTGCTAGCCAAAAACATTCAGTACTTC
j_call: TRBJ2-4
v_call: TRBV4-1
clone_size: .
d_call: .

cdr3_aa: CASSSGHRYQETQYF
cdr3_nt: TGTGCCAGCAGCTCGGGACATAGGTACCAAGAGACCCAGTACTTC
j_call: TRBJ2-5
v_call: TRBV7-2
clone_size: .
d_call: .

cdr3_aa: CASSQGWGPNYGYTF
cdr3_nt: TGTGCCAGCAGCCAAGGTTGGGGGCCTAACTATGGCTACACCTTC
j_call: TRBJ1-2
v_call: TRBV14
clone_size: once
d_call: .

cdr3_aa: CASSTDRSNTEAFF
cdr3_nt: TGTGCCAGCAGCACCGACAGGTCGAACACTGAAGCTTTCTTT
j_call: TRBJ1-1
v_call: TRBV7-8
clone_size: .
d_call: .

cdr3_aa: CASSTRQGWSPLHF
cdr3_nt: TGTGCCAGCAGCACTAGACAGGGTTGGTCACCCCTCCACTTT
j_call: TRBJ1-6
v_call: TRBV27
clone_size: .
d_call: TRBD1

cdr3_aa: CATSTEGRAGEAFF
cdr3_nt: TGTGCCACCAGCACCGAGGGAAGGGCGGGGGAAGCTTTCTTT
j_call: TRBJ1-1
v_call: TRBV15
clone_size: once
d_call: .

cdr3_aa: CASSRTGGPSNQPQHF
cdr3_nt: TGTGCCAGCAGTCGAACAGGGGGCCCCAGCAATCAGCCCCAGCATTTT
j_call: TRBJ1-5
v_call: TRBV28
clone_size: .
d_call: TRBD1

cdr3_aa: CASSPLGTGVAGELFF
cdr3_nt: TGTGCCAGCAGTCCCCTGGGGACAGGGGTGGCCGGGGAGCTGTTTTTT
j_call: TRBJ2-2
v_call: TRBV6-4
clone_size: .
d_call: TRBD1

cdr3_aa: CAISARESSTDTQYF
cdr3_nt: TGTGCCATCAGTGCGAGGGAGTCTAGCACAGATACGCAGTATTTT
j_call: TRBJ2-3
v_call: TRBV10-3
clone_size: once
d_call: .

cdr3_aa: CASSQGWGQGATNEKLFF
cdr3_nt: TGTGCCAGCAGTCAAGGGTGGGGACAGGGGGCGACTAATGAAAAACTGTTTTTT
j_call: TRBJ1-4
v_call: TRBV28
clone_size: .
d_call: TRBD1

cdr3_aa: CASSLGTGIGGGRLKRGTF
cdr3_nt: TGTGCCAGCAGCTTAGGGACAGGGATCGGAGGGGGACGCCTCAAAAGAGGCACCTTC
j_call: TRBJ1-2
v_call: TRBV7-8
clone_size: .
d_call: TRBD1

cdr3_aa: CASSEPPSGWTYEQYF
cdr3_nt: TGTGCCAGCAGTGAGCCACCTAGCGGGTGGACCTACGAGCAGTACTTC
j_call: TRBJ2-7
v_call: TRBV6-1
clone_size: .
d_call: TRBD2

cdr3_aa: CASQARDRSYYGYTF
cdr3_nt: TGTGCCAGCCAGGCACGGGACAGGTCCTACTATGGCTACACCTTC
j_call: TRBJ1-2
v_call: TRBV2
clone_size: .
d_call: TRBD1

cdr3_aa: CASMRGLSYNEQFF
cdr3_nt: TGTGCCAGCATGCGGGGGTTGTCCTACAATGAGCAGTTCTTC
j_call: TRBJ2-1
v_call: TRBV27
clone_size: .
d_call: TRBD2

cdr3_aa: CASSQREGANYGYTF
cdr3_nt: TGTGCCAGCAGCCAAAGGGAGGGGGCTAACTATGGCTACACCTTC
j_call: TRBJ1-2
v_call: TRBV4-2
clone_size: .
d_call: .

cdr3_aa: CASSSGTTGNEKLFF
cdr3_nt: TGTGCCAGCAGCTCGGGGACAACGGGGAATGAAAAACTGTTTTTT
j_call: TRBJ1-4
v_call: TRBV28
clone_size: few
d_call: .

cdr3_aa: CASSPTWDTRGNTIYF
cdr3_nt: TGTGCCAGCTCACCAACCTGGGACACAAGAGGAAACACCATATATTTT
j_call: TRBJ1-3
v_call: TRBV18
clone_size: .
d_call: .

cdr3_aa: CASSQNRVLGGETQYF
cdr3_nt: TGTGCCAGCAGTCAAAACAGGGTATTAGGGGGAGAGACCCAGTACTTC
j_call: TRBJ2-5
v_call: TRBV27
clone_size: .
d_call: .

cdr3_aa: CASSPSGGGGDTQYF
cdr3_nt: TGTGCCAGTAGTCCCAGCGGGGGGGGAGGAGATACGCAGTATTTT
j_call: TRBJ2-3
v_call: TRBV19
clone_size: .
d_call: TRBD2

cdr3_aa: CASSHLSLAGAYEQYF
cdr3_nt: TGTGCCAGCAGTCATTTGAGCCTAGCGGGAGCTTACGAGCAGTACTTC
j_call: TRBJ2-7
v_call: TRBV28
clone_size: .
d_call: TRBD2

cdr3_aa: CSVATGVPYGYTF
cdr3_nt: TGCAGCGTAGCAACAGGGGTTCCCTATGGCTACACCTTC
j_call: TRBJ1-2
v_call: TRBV29-1
clone_size: once
d_call: TRBD1

cdr3_aa: CASSKRQGGPDTQYF
cdr3_nt: TGTGCCAGTAGTAAACGACAGGGGGGTCCAGATACGCAGTATTTT
j_call: TRBJ2-3
v_call: TRBV19
clone_size: .
d_call: TRBD1

cdr3_aa: CASSLPRTTTTNYGYTF
cdr3_nt: TGTGCCAGCAGCCTCCCCCGGACAACCACTACTAACTATGGCTACACCTTC
j_call: TRBJ1-2
v_call: TRBV7-9
clone_size: .
d_call: .

cdr3_aa: CASGTGGEKLFF
cdr3_nt: TGCGCCAGCGGGACAGGTGGTGAAAAACTGTTTTTT
j_call: TRBJ1-4
v_call: TRBV10-2
clone_size: .
d_call: TRBD1

cdr3_aa: CASSFSVSEAFF
cdr3_nt: TGTGCCAGCAGTTTTTCAGTTTCTGAAGCTTTCTTT
j_call: TRBJ1-1
v_call: TRBV28
clone_size: .
d_call: .

cdr3_aa: CASNAGDLRQGGGGAFF
cdr3_nt: TGTGCCAGCAACGCAGGGGACTTAAGACAGGGGGGCGGTGGAGCTTTCTTT
j_call: TRBJ1-1
v_call: TRBV28
clone_size: .
d_call: TRBD1

cdr3_aa: CASSQDQGKDEQFF
cdr3_nt: TGTGCCAGCAGCCAAGATCAGGGGAAGGATGAGCAGTTCTTC
j_call: TRBJ2-1
v_call: TRBV4-2
clone_size: .
d_call: .

cdr3_aa: CASSLGGTRSDTQYF
cdr3_nt: TGTGCCAGCAGCTTGGGGGGGACTAGATCAGATACGCAGTATTTT
j_call: TRBJ2-3
v_call: TRBV5-4
clone_size: .
d_call: TRBD2

cdr3_aa: CASSKRIRTNYGYTF
cdr3_nt: TGTGCCAGCAGCAAAAGGATCAGGACTAACTATGGCTACACCTTC
j_call: TRBJ1-2
v_call: TRBV21-1
clone_size: few
d_call: .

cdr3_aa: CASRYDRLAGGSYEQFF
cdr3_nt: TGTGCCAGCAGATATGATCGACTAGCGGGAGGGTCTTATGAGCAGTTCTTC
j_call: TRBJ2-1
v_call: TRBV28
clone_size: .
d_call: TRBD2

cdr3_aa: CASSKGDRVTNTIYF
cdr3_nt: TGTGCCAGCAGCAAAGGGGACAGGGTGACAAACACCATATATTTT
j_call: TRBJ1-3
v_call: TRBV21-1
clone_size: few
d_call: .

cdr3_aa: CASSLRVGNTIYF
cdr3_nt: TGTGCCAGCAGCTTACGTGTTGGAAACACCATATATTTT
j_call: TRBJ1-3
v_call: TRBV11-2
clone_size: few
d_call: .

cdr3_aa: CASSWTGKASNEKLFF
cdr3_nt: TGTGCCAGCAGTTGGACAGGGAAGGCCTCGAATGAAAAACTGTTTTTT
j_call: TRBJ1-4
v_call: TRBV28
clone_size: .
d_call: TRBD1

cdr3_aa: CASSLVRGQTDTQYF
cdr3_nt: TGTGCCAGCAGTTTGGTAAGGGGGCAAACAGATACGCAGTATTTT
j_call: TRBJ2-3
v_call: TRBV28
clone_size: .
d_call: TRBD1

cdr3_aa: CASSQGVRGQTEAFF
cdr3_nt: TGTGCCAGCAGCCAAGGGGTCAGGGGGCAAACTGAAGCTTTCTTT
j_call: TRBJ1-1
v_call: TRBV3-1/TRBV3-2
clone_size: few
d_call: TRBD1

cdr3_aa: CSASLQGGTNVLTF
cdr3_nt: TGCAGTGCTAGTTTGCAGGGGGGAACCAACGTCCTGACTTTC
j_call: TRBJ2-6
v_call: TRBV20-1
clone_size: many
d_call: .

cdr3_aa: CASSRGTEHGYTF
cdr3_nt: TGTGCCAGCAGCCGAGGGACAGAGCATGGCTACACCTTC
j_call: TRBJ1-2
v_call: TRBV6-6
clone_size: .
d_call: TRBD1

cdr3_aa: CASNRPPSQYF
cdr3_nt: TGTGCCAGCAACAGGCCCCCTTCCCAGTATTTT
j_call: TRBJ2-3
v_call: TRBV28
clone_size: .
d_call: .

cdr3_aa: CASSTWGQTNEKLFF
cdr3_nt: TGTGCCAGTAGTACCTGGGGACAGACGAATGAAAAACTGTTTTTT
j_call: TRBJ1-4
v_call: TRBV19
clone_size: .
d_call: TRBD1

cdr3_aa: CASSLATVTQYF
cdr3_nt: TGTGCCAGCAGCTTGGCCACGGTGACCCAGTACTTC
j_call: TRBJ2-5
v_call: TRBV5-6
clone_size: .
d_call: .

cdr3_aa: CASSVGARGSAYEQYF
cdr3_nt: TGTGCCAGCAGCGTAGGAGCCCGGGGAAGCGCCTACGAGCAGTACTTC
j_call: TRBJ2-7
v_call: TRBV9
clone_size: .
d_call: .

cdr3_aa: CASSLQSYGYTF
cdr3_nt: TGTGCCAGCAGTTTACAATCCTATGGCTACACCTTC
j_call: TRBJ1-2
v_call: TRBV28
clone_size: few
d_call: .

cdr3_aa: CASSLGVGGWAEVLYEKLFF
cdr3_nt: TGTGCCAGCAGCTTAGGAGTTGGGGGGTGGGCGGAAGTCTTATATGAAAAACTGTTTTTT
j_call: TRBJ1-4
v_call: TRBV7-8
clone_size: .
d_call: .